This T cell receptor (beta chain) was captured in a study of T cells in Graves' hyperthyroidism and ophthalmopathy. Study conclusions and caveats: Before onset, by a median of 6.5 months, the model predicted ophthalmopathy.

V dropped 7 bases and J dropped 3 bases, with 25 bases sitting between them. The germline gives CDR1 SNHLY, CDR2 FYNNEI. This CDR3 has 17 amino acids. For this clonotype: Antigen specificity is unknown.

Hyperthyroidism in the patients, aged 18 to 65, was newly diagnosed and under 2 months in duration. Diagnoses were made from clinical symptoms, serum measures (thyroxine and TRAb), thyroid ultrasound and orbital computed tomography. Researchers amplified the TCR beta CDR3 regions from RNA transcripts. A first-round RT-PCR of the TCR CDR3 used the HTBI primer set. In TCRdb, the multiplex PCR reads were re-called with MiXCR into one record per CDR3 protein. This repertoire shows about 680,000 distinct CDR3 sequences, around a third found once; its top ten account for roughly 30%. The sample consisted of blood. The chain carries TRBV2 and TRBJ2-7; D call uncertain. The receptor comes from a woman between 40 and 55 years old with Graves' hyperthyroidism. This chain's CDR3 is CASTRYPSAGDHYEQYF. The DNA for the CDR3 is TGTGCCAGCACCCGATACCCGTCGGCAGGAGACCACTACGAGCAGTACTTC.